Listed below are T cell receptor beta chains from one sample, sequenced in a study of blood T cell repertoires in COVID-19. Assay used: immunoSEQ multiplex PCR; TCRdb lists only in-frame clones, some missing. Among about 180,000 clones listed, roughly 86% were seen once. The sequencing input was peripheral blood. All receptors derive from a middle-aged man with active or convalescent COVID-19. Each CDR3 is given with its conserved first and last residue.

J | length | V | CDR3
TRBJ1-1 | 15 | TRBV19 | CASGKQGSMNTEAFF
TRBJ2-1 | 14 | TRBV2 | CASKVEGSYNEQFF
TRBJ2-5 | 17 | TRBV11-3 | CASSLMLLAGGLETQYF
TRBJ1-5 | 9 | TRBV12-3/TRBV12-4 | CASGQPQHF
TRBJ1-2 | 13 | TRBV6-2/TRBV6-3 | CASSNGQGFGYTF
TRBJ1-5 | 15 | TRBV27 | CASSWIRGSNQPQHF
TRBJ2-3 | 16 | TRBV7-8 | CASSLKIAGATDTQYF
TRBJ2-1 | 16 | TRBV5-4 | CASDRGQGGRYNEQFF
TRBJ1-2 | 13 | TRBV5-1 | CASSLDLTLGYTF
TRBJ2-7 | 12 | TRBV7-8 | CASSSGQYEQYF
TRBJ1-1 | 14 | TRBV9 | CASTVSQLNTEAFF
TRBJ1-2 | 13 | TRBV10-1 | CASSPDRYRGYTF
TRBJ2-2 | 14 | TRBV24-1 | CATSDFEGAGELFF
TRBJ2-7 | 13 | TRBV2 | CASSAKITGEQYF
TRBJ2-6 | 14 | TRBV2 | CASTLRGAANVLTF
TRBJ1-2 | 16 | TRBV9 | CASSVGLQGAGYGYTF
TRBJ2-2 | 19 | TRBV4-3 | CASSQDNSGFPGGTGELFF
TRBJ2-2 | 15 | TRBV3-1/TRBV3-2 | CASSQVEGNTGELFF
TRBJ1-1 | 13 | TRBV30 | CAWNKGANTEAFF
TRBJ2-1 | 13 | TRBV7-2 | CASSLRNHNEQFF
TRBJ2-7 | 15 | TRBV28 | CASSPIGQGSYEQYF
TRBJ1-2 | 12 | TRBV5-4 | CASSMDRVGYTF
TRBJ1-5 | 16 | TRBV7-2 | CASSLGAIFSNQPQHF
TRBJ2-5 | 14 | TRBV6-5 | CASRLDRGLETQYF
TRBJ1-6 | 14 | TRBV19 | CASSLLDRGSPLHF
TRBJ2-7 | 12 | TRBV27 | CASSHSGGEQYF
TRBJ2-7 | 15 | TRBV14 | CASSQDNRPPYEQYF
TRBJ2-7 | 14 | TRBV27 | CASSARTSGYEQYF
TRBJ1-2 | 14 | TRBV10-3 | CAIRGTGGDYGYTF
TRBJ1-1 | 15 | TRBV24-1 | CATSEGTSGNTEAFF
TRBJ1-2 | 16 | TRBV28 | CASSIPTGSGDYGYTF
TRBJ1-4 | 16 | TRBV10-3 | CAISPGQGGFYEKLFF
TRBJ1-5 | 18 | TRBV15 | CATSRDSATGDGNQPQHF
TRBJ1-1 | 15 | TRBV7-8 | CASSLSAGRGTEAFF
TRBJ2-1 | 15 | TRBV19 | CASSSPGQGLNEQFF
TRBJ1-2 | 14 | TRBV30 | CAWSPGRNNYGYTF
TRBJ1-2 | 12 | TRBV30 | CAWRGDSYGYTF
TRBJ2-7 | 15 | TRBV4-2 | CASSPTTGGGYEQYF
TRBJ1-2 | 16 | TRBV2 | CASHPGGGGVNYGYTF
TRBJ1-4 | 15 | TRBV15 | CATSRSAATNEKLFF
TRBJ2-5 | 11 | TRBV6-6 | CASSPQETQYF
TRBJ2-7 | 15 | TRBV10-1 | CASSGTGTGYDEQYF
TRBJ2-1 | 19 | TRBV30 | CAWSVRASGGPAGGHEQFF
TRBJ2-7 | 13 | TRBV5-6 | CASSLEQGYEQYF
TRBJ1-5 | 15 | TRBV5-6 | CASSVGLRGNQPQHF
TRBJ2-5 | 20 | TRBV15 | CATSRDPSRWREGERETQYF
TRBJ1-1 | 15 | TRBV7-8 | CASSLDKGISTEAFF
TRBJ1-1 | 15 | TRBV7-9 | CASSLSTGGHTEAFF
TRBJ1-1 | 14 | TRBV2 | CASSLDRPNMWAFF
TRBJ2-4 | 17 | TRBV5-8 | CASSSGTGGIAKNIQYF
TRBJ1-1 | 15 | TRBV7-2 | CASSLVGGGPTEAFF
TRBJ1-3 | 15 | TRBV6-5 | CASRRDTYSGNTIYF
TRBJ1-2 | 12 | TRBV27 | CASSSEGGGYTF
TRBJ1-1 | 16 | TRBV2 | CASSEWGGLWNTEAFF
TRBJ1-1 | 14 | TRBV7-8 | CASTPGQANTEAFF
TRBJ2-1 | 11 | TRBV6-5 | CASRTGTTIFF
TRBJ1-2 | 14 | TRBV6-5 | CASSFRGEPYGYTF
TRBJ1-6 | 15 | TRBV14 | CASRQTGTANSPLHF